What follows are 19 T cell receptor beta chains derived from one specimen sequenced in a study of OX40 agonist ivuxolimab in advanced cancers. The table came from immunoSEQ multiplex PCR; TCRdb's copy has only in-frame clones and leaves some out. There are about 30,000 clones in the sample; 81% occur only once, and roughly 20% lies in the top ten. This material consisted of CD4+ or CD8+ T cells sorted from blood, taken in a trial of the OX40 agonist ivuxolimab. The receptor set was obtained from an adult with an advanced solid tumor such as melanoma, head and neck, liver or kidney cancer.

This sequence joins TRBV5-1 and TRBJ2-1; 9 bases map to TRBD1. The J segment lost 0 bases and the V segment lost 2 bases, leaving 3 bases of the junction unmatched. The CDR3 runs 16 residues. The germline V gene has CDR1 SGHRS and CDR2 YFSETQ. CDR3: CASSFRTGASYNEQFF. In nucleotides, the CDR3 is TGCGCCAGCAGCTTTAGGACAGGGGCCTCCTACAATGAGCAGTTCTTC.

This clone was seen a single time. This sequence joins TRBV7-3 and TRBJ2-1; 9 bases agree with TRBD2. V lost 2 bases, J lost 7 bases, and 9 bases stayed unmatched. Germline V gives CDR1 SGHTA, CDR2 FQGTGA. The CDR3 sequence is 16 residues long. Here the CDR3 DNA reads TGTGCCAGCAGCTTACGGGCTAGCGGGGTACCTAATGAGCAGTTCTTC. Translation: CASSLRASGVPNEQFF.

The V call is TRBV18, the J call TRBJ2-5; 11 nucleotides align to TRBD2. This CDR3 is built from 13 residues. Germline lookup yields CDR1 KGHSH and CDR2 LQKENI. V lost 6 bases, J lost 4 bases, and 1 base stayed unmatched. The CDR3 DNA reads TGTGCCAGCTCGCTAGCGGGAGGAGAGACCCAGTACTTC. Translation: CASSLAGGETQYF.

This chain uses TRBV2 with TRBJ1-1, with D tentatively TRBD1 (5 bases). The CDR3 totals 14 residues. Germline CDR1 SNHLY, CDR2 FYNNEI. V was cut by 3 bases and J by 4 bases, with 12 bases left in between. The CDR3 protein is CASSDGDEGTEAFF. CDR3 DNA sequence: TGTGCCAGCAGTGACGGGGACGAGGGCACTGAAGCTTTCTTT.

J is TRBJ1-4 and V is TRBV18, with 7 bases identical to TRBD1. J was trimmed by 2 bases and V by 6 bases; bases with no gene match: 9. CDR1 is KGHSH, CDR2 LQKENI, per germline. This CDR3 has 16 residues. The CDR3 sequence: CASSSNRGSTNEKLFF. The CDR3 DNA reads as TGTGCCAGCTCGTCCAACAGGGGTAGCACTAATGAAAAACTGTTTTTT.

The rearrangement joins TRBV19 to TRBJ2-5; 12 bases agree with TRBD2. The DNA end lines up better with TRBJ2-7; the J call may be wrong. The CDR3 loop spans 16 amino acids. Per germline, CDR1 LNHDA and CDR2 SQIVND (reference sequence). The CDR3: CASSVTSGSTSYEQYF. The CDR3 DNA sequence: TGTGCCAGTAGTGTGACTAGCGGGAGTACCTCCTACGAGCAGTACTTC.

V usage is TRBV9 and J usage is TRBJ2-3; D possibly corresponds to TRBD2 (6 bases). The CDR3 loop spans 14 amino acids. The V gene lost 4 bases and the J gene lost 0 bases, with 9 bases spanning the gap. CDR1 and CDR2 from the germline V gene are SGDLS and YYNGEE. The CDR3 DNA follows: TGTGCCAGCAGCCCCGGGACTAGCACAGATACGCAGTATTTT. It translates to CASSPGTSTDTQYF.

This chain uses TRBV28 with TRBJ2-1; D perhaps matches TRBD2 (6 bases). Germline values: CDR1 MDHEN, CDR2 SYDVKM. V was trimmed by 8 bases and J by 7 bases, leaving 15 bases between them. CDR3 length: 13 residues. CDR3: CASGPWGDNEQFF. In DNA, the CDR3 is TGTGCCAGCGGTCCGTGGGGGGATAATGAGCAGTTCTTC.

In this sample, this clone turned up a few times. This chain links TRBV7-2 with TRBJ1-4, with a possible D match to TRBD1 (5 bases). This CDR3 has 15 residues. The germline gives CDR1 SGHTA, CDR2 FQGNSA. Between the trimmed V and J ends, which lost 1 base and 3 bases, there was a span of 9 bases. CDR3 DNA sequence: TGTGCCAGCAGCTTAGTAAGGGGACCTAATGAAAAACTGTTTTTT. Its translation: CASSLVRGPNEKLFF.

CDR3 sequence: CASSRRSNSNQPQHF. As DNA, the CDR3 is TGTGCCAGCAGCCGCCGTTCCAATAGCAATCAGCCCCAGCATTTT. V usage is TRBV6-5 and J usage is TRBJ1-5; the D is unclear. V was pared by 6 bases and J by 0 bases, with 12 bases between. CDR3 size: 15 residues. Per germline, CDR1 MNHEY and CDR2 SVGAGI.

The V and J genes are TRBV6-1 and TRBJ2-2, with TRBD1 as a possible D gene (6 bases). This CDR3 has 17 residues. The germline V gene has CDR1 MNHNS and CDR2 SASEGT. The V end lost 4 bases, the J end lost 1 base, and 16 bases lay between the germline ends. In DNA form, the CDR3 reads TGTGCCAGCAGTGCCAGGACAGACCTTCTGAACACCGGGGAGCTGTTTTTT. This codes for CASSARTDLLNTGELFF.

The chain uses TRBV20-1 and TRBJ2-5; a weak D match, TRBD2 (5 bases). The germline CDR1 and CDR2 sequences are DFQATT and SNEGSKA (reference sequence). Trimming stripped 3 bases from V and 3 bases from J, with 5 bases between. The CDR3 is made up of 11 amino acids. CDR3 protein: CSARREETQYF. The CDR3, as DNA: TGCAGTGCTAGGAGGGAAGAGACCCAGTACTTC.

The chain carries TRBV6-5 and TRBJ1-5; 9 positions agree with TRBD1. Germline loops: CDR1 MNHEY, CDR2 SVGAGI. Germline trimming cut 7 bases from V and 4 bases from J; bases unmatched to any gene: 5. This CDR3 comprises 14 residues. The CDR3 DNA follows: TGTGCCAGCAAACTGGGGACAGGGAATCAGCCCCAGCATTTT. It codes for CASKLGTGNQPQHF.

The chain is built from TRBV25-1 and TRBJ1-4; no definite D call. Germline lookup yields CDR1 MGHDK and CDR2 SYGVNS. Trimming removed 4 bases from V and 4 bases from J, with 10 bases in between. This CDR3 has 14 residues. Here the CDR3 reads CASSGSVLNEKLFF. The CDR3 nucleotides are TGTGCCAGCAGTGGATCAGTCCTTAATGAAAAACTGTTTTTT.

The chain recombines TRBV19 with TRBJ1-1; tentative D call: TRBD1 (5 bases). Germline V gene data show CDR1 as LNHDA and CDR2 as SQIVND (reference sequence). Trimming took off 5 bases at V and 9 bases at J, with 22 bases between the two ends. There are 15 residues in the CDR3. CDR3 region: CASSSTLGAGHQAFF. CDR3 sequence (DNA): TGTGCCAGTAGTTCCACCCTAGGCGCGGGGCACCAAGCTTTCTTT.

This chain joins TRBV4-2 and TRBJ1-1; tentative D call: TRBD1 (5 bases). Germline V gene lookup returns CDR1 LGHNA and CDR2 YNFKEQ. This CDR3 spans 15 amino acids. The V end lost 2 bases, the J end lost 0 bases, and 10 bases lay between the germline ends. The CDR3: CASSQFAGMNTEAFF. DNA for the CDR3: TGTGCCAGCAGCCAATTTGCAGGGATGAACACTGAAGCTTTCTTT.

On this clone: The junction differs from germline at one of its ends, possibly a read error. The CDR3: CASSPTGLTYSEQFF. The DNA for the CDR3 is TGTGCCAGCAGTCCCACGGGACTCACTTACAGTGAGCAGTTCTTC. The V and J genes are TRBV27 and TRBJ2-1; D might be TRBD2 (6 bases). Germline V gives CDR1 MNHEY, CDR2 SMNVEV (reference sequence). The CDR3 has 15 residues.

The chain is built from TRBV6-6 and TRBJ2-7; D unresolved. The V and J ends lost 2 bases and 6 bases respectively, with 14 bases between them. The germline CDR1 and CDR2 sequences are MNHNY and SVGAGI (reference sequence). CDR3 length: 14 residues. Written as DNA, the CDR3 is TGTGCCAGCAGTTACCAAGACACCCGAAGCGAGCAGTACTTC. Translating gives CASSYQDTRSEQYF.

This clone came up a few times. The rearrangement joins TRBV5-1 to TRBJ2-1; a weak D match, TRBD2 (6 bases). The germline V and J ends were trimmed by 4 bases and 7 bases, with 15 bases remaining between them. The germline V gene encodes CDR1 SGHRS and CDR2 YFSETQ. The CDR3 spans 14 residues. The CDR3 coding sequence is TGCGCCAGCAGCCCGTCGGGGGTGGGGAATGAGCAGTTCTTC. This gives the protein CASSPSGVGNEQFF. The whole variable domain, filled in from reference TRBV5-1 and TRBJ2-1, reads KAGVTQTPRYLIKTRGQQVTLSCSPISGHRSVSWYQQTPGQGLQFLFEYFSETQRNKGNFPGRFSGRQFSNSRSEMNVSTLELGDSALYLCASSPSGVGNEQFFGPGTRLTVL.